What follows describes a single TCR beta chain. Its antigen is not yet known. There are no base qualities to consult, and no much larger clone falls within one base. For CDR1 and CDR2, the germline V gene lists MNHEY and SVGAGI. V and J are trimmed by 4 bases and 8 bases, and the gene matches miss 5 bases of the junction. From cysteine to phenylalanine, the CDR3 is 13 amino acids long. Only the CDR3 DNA stays, 39 bases, in frame from base 1. These data are taken from a study of Tregs in tolerant kidney transplant recipients (dated by TCRdb to the late 2010s). Notes on the research overall: TCRbeta sequencing was used in the study to identify donor-specific regulatory T cells before combined kidney and bone marrow transplantation, and the identified cells were then tracked after transplant. Several methods of expanding Tregs specific for an allogeneic donor were compared by TCRbeta repertoire sequencing in a few healthy controls.

Broader findings and caveats from the paper: Because the study included only a small number of patients, the results must be confirmed in larger populations and under other immunosuppression protocols. Biological reproducibility was not directly assessed, although technical replication error appeared to be minimal. Expanding Tregs with activated donor B cells appeared to identify the most biologically relevant and donor-specific TCRbeta repertoire.

Unstimulated Tregs (CD4+CD25+CD127-), CD4+ non-Tregs (CD4+CD25-), CD4 and CD8 cells were FACS-sorted from thawed PBMCs. Blood from healthy controls was obtained either from healthy volunteers or as purchased buffy coats. Healthy control blood was processed by Ficoll density gradient to PBMCs and cryopreserved; patient PBMCs were collected before and after transplant. For TCRbeta CDR3 sequencing, genomic DNA was extracted from sorted cells using the QIAGEN DNeasy Blood and Tissue Kit. High-throughput TCRbeta CDR3 sequencing was carried out commercially through immunoSEQ, with PCR amplification with bias correction and internal controls included. The source study handled its data this way. Unique productive TCRbeta sequences were defined by CDR3 nucleotide sequence where primers matched, and otherwise by CDR3 amino acid sequence together with Vbeta and Jbeta genes. To correct sorting error, sequences shared between sorted populations at a frequency ratio of 2:1 or less were removed; the rest were assigned to the higher population. A sequence counted as donor-reactive if, in CFSE-low cells, the sequence had a frequency of at least 0.01% and was expanded at least 5-fold compared with unstimulated cells. Jensen-Shannon divergence calculated on the top 100 TCRbeta sequences ranked by frequency was used to measure repertoire divergence. For samples with multiple sequencing runs, sorting error was corrected in each run separately before the runs were combined. The table was pulled from immuneACCESS by TCRdb, which kept in-frame rearrangements only. Such tables lose some clones; where checked, under half of the loss comes from unresolved V genes, and the rest has no known cause. The DNA gave D and trimming, while V, J and clone size come from that table. The sample includes over 50,000 clones, with over 70% observed a single time. The top ten clonotypes cover roughly 5.2% of the sample.

The sequence derives from a human donor in good health. This chain is built from TRBV6-5 and TRBJ1-2; 9 nucleotides in the junction match TRBD1. Source material: CD4+ T cells from blood. At the DNA level, the sequence is TGTGCCAGCAGTTCGGGACAGGGTGAAGGCTACACCTTC. Protein translation: CASSSGQGEGYTF.